This T cell receptor beta chain emerged from a study of CD8 T cells in Susac syndrome. CDR1 MGHRA and CDR2 YSYEKL come from the germline V gene. Trimming removed 3 bases at V and 2 bases at J, with 8 bases between. There are 13 residues in the CDR3. The RNA, 0.5 to 1 ug, was put through reverse transcription using random hexamers. TCRdb re-analysed the immunoSEQ multiplex PCR reads in MiXCR, keeping a single row per CDR3 protein. Of roughly 400,000 distinct CDR3 sequences listed, 85% to 90% are singletons. TCR beta sequencing covered blood CD8+ and CD4+ T cells. The chain combines TRBV4-1 with TRBJ2-7, with D perhaps matching TRBD1 (5 bases). Material for sequencing was CD8+ T cells from PBMCs. The receptor comes from a human donor with multiple sclerosis. CDR3: CASSQQDTYEQYF. CDR3 DNA: TGCGCCAGCAGCCAGCAGGACACCTACGAGCAGTACTTC.